This TCR beta chain was retrieved from a study of beta chain features in type 1 diabetes (dated by TCRdb to about 2018). In terms of the full investigation: Mean age, gender distribution, total cell number and subset yield did not differ between patients and healthy donors. A total of roughly 110 million sorted cells were examined across all samples, and the number of cells per subset was strongly correlated with RNA yield. The study compared the TCRB repertoires of sorted circulating CD4+ T cell subsets in recently diagnosed type 1 diabetes patients with those in matched healthy donors. Regulatory and stem cell-like memory subsets were obtained from only 8 patients and about eight healthy donors, while naive and central memory subsets were obtained from all 28 donors. Beyond this particular receptor, the publication reports: PCR may preferentially amplify shorter templates, but because patient and control samples were amplified and corrected together, any resulting skew would affect both groups equally. Type 1 diabetes patients showed a moderate but significant shortening of TCRB CDR3 length in all four CD4+ subsets. Naive, central memory and regulatory TCRB repertoires appeared more similar among patients than among healthy donors. Because the HLA sub-analyses included only small numbers of individuals, any influence of HLA type on TCRB rearrangement was left unresolved. Because cDNA rather than genomic DNA was sequenced, highly expressing activated cells could have been over-represented, although no difference in activation and CD3 levels was found between groups. Patients with type 1 diabetes made fewer insertions and deleted more nucleotides at VDJ recombination sites, implying thymic rearrangement abnormalities.

This clone appeared a few times. The antigen it recognizes is unknown. No per-base quality is available; no much larger clone lies one base away. All of the isolated RNA was reverse transcribed with the High Capacity cDNA Reverse Transcription Kit, so expressed TCRB transcripts were sequenced. Deep immunoSEQ sequencing was performed on naive, central memory and regulatory T cell samples, with an average of around 3.4 million total reads per sample. Sorted cells were lysed in RLT buffer and RNA was extracted with DNase-treated RNeasy Micro or Mini kits, depending on cell number. To prevent cross-contamination, each cell subset was processed individually, whereas patient and healthy donor samples were processed jointly. Using the immunoSEQ multiplex PCR, TCRB sequences were amplified from cDNA into 87-bp fragments spanning the CDR3 region. The amplicons were sequenced using the Illumina HiSeq platform. The source study handled its data this way. PCR bias was computationally corrected using synthetic template baselines, reads within Hamming distance 2 were collapsed, and singletons that could not be merged were discarded. Reads were aligned to IMGT to assign V, D and J genes, CDR3 length, and insertions or deletions at six rearrangement sites. Clonotype counts were normalized to sorted cell number within each subset before computing true diversity and Gini coefficients with the tcR R package. Repertoire sharing was quantified using the overlap coefficient calculated on TCRB nucleotide sequences. Out-of-frame TCRB sequences from naive cells were analyzed to stand in for the pre-selection repertoire. The table comes from immuneACCESS by way of TCRdb, which keeps in-frame sequences with V and J called. Part of the clones is missing from these tables; in studies checked, under half for an unresolved V gene and the rest for unknown reasons. The V and J calls and clone size come from that table; D and trimming were worked out from the DNA. The sample data list about 650,000 clones, and 12% of these were observed just once. The ten largest clones take up more than 0.09% of the sample.

Each donor gave one peripheral blood draw, averaging roughly 100 mL, which was collected into heparinised tubes. A BD FACSAria II and a panel including CD45RO, CCR7, CD25, CD127, CD95 and CD27 were used to sort naive, central memory, regulatory and stem cell-like memory CD4+ T cells. Every sorted population had a purity above 95%. PBMCs were isolated immediately by Lymphoprep density gradient centrifugation and stained directly without culture. To minimize batch effects, samples were stained and sorted in pairs, one healthy donor with one patient per experiment. The CDR3 starts with the cysteine, ends with the phenylalanine, and has 17 residues. This entry keeps only the CDR3 DNA: 51 bases, framed from base 1. Cut back by 4 bases and 0 bases, the V and J ends lie 16 bases apart. CDR1 and CDR2 are drawn from the germline V gene (reference sequence): LNHNV, YYDKDF.

Sequenced material: naive CD4+ T cells from blood. Sample cell subset or site, as interpreted from the label and publication: true naive CD4+ T cells. The clonotype originates from a man aged 30 to 45 with type 1 diabetes. The sequence is built from TRBV15 and TRBJ2-1, with a weak D call of TRBD2 (6 bases match). Read as DNA, the sequence is TGTGCCACCAGCAAGAATGATGGGGGGAGCTCCTACAATGAGCAGTTCTTC. This translates into CATSKNDGGSSYNEQFF.